This note documents a single T cell receptor beta chain sequence. The germline CDR1 and CDR2 sequences are SGHDN and FVKESK. V was shortened by 2 bases and J by 4 bases, with 8 bases between the two germline ends. The CDR3 length is 13 residues. Some clones are missing from TCRdb's copy, which holds only in-frame ones; the method was immunoSEQ multiplex PCR. The data contain 35,000 or so clones, about 90% of them singletons. This entry comes from a study of T cell changes during pregnancy in multiple sclerosis. The TCR was taken from a female donor in good health, enrolled as a control in a pregnancy study. This sample comprised CD4+ T cells from peripheral blood mononuclear cells, obtained in the third trimester of pregnancy. This chain uses TRBV14 with TRBJ1-1; unclear D gene. CDR3 in amino acids: CASSQFPGTEAFF. Written as DNA, the CDR3 is TGTGCCAGCAGCCAATTTCCCGGCACTGAAGCTTTCTTT.